This entry lists 2 T cell receptor beta chains sequenced from one sample in a study of neurological immune-mediated disorders. MiXCR, applied by TCRdb to the 5' RACE reads, yields one record per CDR3 protein. Found here are about 69,000 distinct CDR3 sequences, 3.9% of them singletons; the top ten hold approximately 1.3%. The specimen sequenced was PBMCs. The receptors stem from a man aged 30 to 39 with multiple sclerosis.

This clonotype was found many times. Here the CDR3 DNA reads TGTGCCAGCAGTTTATACAAGGGGAGGTTCGACACTGAAGCTTTCTTT. It is translated as CASSLYKGRFDTEAFF. The chain employs TRBV12-3 or TRBV12-4 and TRBJ1-1; D possibly corresponds to TRBD1 (5 bases). With 2 bases removed from V and 3 bases from J, the gap between germline ends came to 16 bases. There are 16 residues in the CDR3.

This clonotype was seen only a few times. A read error may be the cause here, since a much bigger clone is one base away. The V and J genes are TRBV5-8 and TRBJ1-5; 8 bases are a match to TRBD1. Per the germline V gene, CDR1 is SGHTS and CDR2 is YDEGEE. The CDR3 has 14 residues. With V trimmed by 7 bases and J by 4 bases, 7 bases remained unmatched. The CDR3 DNA sequence: TGTGCCAGCCGACAGGGGTTAGGTAATCAGCCCCAGCATTTT. The encoded protein is CASRQGLGNQPQHF.